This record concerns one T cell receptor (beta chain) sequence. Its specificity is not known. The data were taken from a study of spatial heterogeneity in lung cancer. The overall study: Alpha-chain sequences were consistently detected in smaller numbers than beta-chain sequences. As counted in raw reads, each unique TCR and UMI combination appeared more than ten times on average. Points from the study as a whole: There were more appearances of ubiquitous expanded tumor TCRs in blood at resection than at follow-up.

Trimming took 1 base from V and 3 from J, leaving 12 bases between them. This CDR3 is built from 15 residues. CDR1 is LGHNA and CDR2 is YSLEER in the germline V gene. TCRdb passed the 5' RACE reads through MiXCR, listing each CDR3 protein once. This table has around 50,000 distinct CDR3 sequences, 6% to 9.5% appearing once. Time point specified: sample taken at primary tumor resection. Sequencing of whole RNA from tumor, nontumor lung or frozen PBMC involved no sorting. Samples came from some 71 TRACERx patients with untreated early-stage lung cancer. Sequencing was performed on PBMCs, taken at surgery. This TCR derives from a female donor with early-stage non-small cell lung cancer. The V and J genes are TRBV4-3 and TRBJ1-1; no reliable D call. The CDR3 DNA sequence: TGCGCCAGCAGCCAAGGTCTTGCTCCCTACACTGAAGCTTTCTTT. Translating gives CASSQGLAPYTEAFF.